The 18 T cell receptor beta chains below all came from one sample that was sequenced in a study of Graves' ophthalmopathy and Graves' hyperthyroidism. RNA transcripts yielded amplified TCR beta CDR3 regions. The authors performed first-round RT-PCR with HTBI primers and then a second-round multiplex PCR. MiXCR was run by TCRdb on the multiplex PCR reads, yielding one entry per CDR3 protein. The data hold around 400,000 distinct CDR3 sequences, with over 20% observed a single time. Sequenced sample: peripheral blood. The source of these receptors is a woman under 30 with stable Graves' hyperthyroidism.

The chain combines TRBV29-1 with TRBJ1-2; D is unclear. CDR3 length equals 12 residues. V was cut by 2 bases and J by 3 bases, with 7 bases left in between. Germline V gene sequence: CDR1 SQVTM, CDR2 ANQGSEA. CDR3 protein: CSVERGDYGYTF. The CDR3 region has the DNA TGCAGCGTTGAACGTGGAGACTATGGCTACACCTTC.

This clonotype showed up many times. The chain couples TRBV30 to TRBJ2-5, with a possible D match to TRBD1 (5 bases). V lost 0 bases to trimming and J lost 0 bases, with 8 bases between them. Germline lookup yields CDR1 GTSNPN and CDR2 SVGIG (reference sequence). The CDR3 is made up of 14 amino acids. This CDR3 reads CAWSVPDNQETQYF. The CDR3 coding sequence is TGTGCCTGGAGTGTACCGGACAACCAAGAGACCCAGTACTTC.

The sample holds many counts of this clonotype. The J gene is TRBJ1-1, the V gene TRBV6-2 or TRBV6-3, with a possible D match to TRBD1 (6 bases). The CDR3 length is 16 residues. CDR1 and CDR2 (germline): MNHEY, SVGEGT. V shed 0 bases and J shed 5 bases, with 16 bases lying between them. The DNA for the CDR3 is TGTGCCAGCAGTTACTCGGCAGGGGAGGGTCGGACTGAAGCTTTCTTT. Residues: CASSYSAGEGRTEAFF.

This sequence joins TRBV6-2 or TRBV6-3 and TRBJ2-7; D could derive from TRBD1 or TRBD2 (5 bases each). CDR1 MNHEY and CDR2 SVGEGT come from the germline V gene. The CDR3 is 15 residues long. V lost 5 bases and J lost 1, with 15 bases in between. The DNA of the CDR3 is TGTGCCAGCAGTAGGAGGATTACAGGATCCTACGAGCAGTACTTC. Translated: CASSRRITGSYEQYF.

Ten or more counts support this clonotype. The chain joins TRBV15 to TRBJ1-5, with unresolved D. V was trimmed by 0 bases and J by 3 bases, leaving 9 bases between them. This CDR3 contains 15 residues. CDR1 and CDR2 (germline): LNHNV, YYDKDF (reference sequence). The CDR3 protein is CATSRDLSYNQPQHF. The CDR3 nucleotides are TGTGCCACCAGCAGAGATTTGAGCTACAATCAGCCCCAGCATTTT.

This clonotype was found many times. The chain combines TRBV15 with TRBJ2-7; D gene uncertain. The CDR3 has 15 amino acids. Per the germline V gene, CDR1 is LNHNV and CDR2 is YYDKDF (reference sequence). The V end was cut by 3 bases, the J end by 1 base, with 13 bases between. The CDR3 region has the DNA TGTGCCACCAGCAGTCGTGCAGGCGTGTCCTACGAGCAGTACTTC. It is translated as CATSSRAGVSYEQYF.

The chain has TRBV6-1 and TRBJ1-5, with no clear D. Per germline, CDR1 MNHNS and CDR2 SASEGT. Trimming shortened V by 6 bases and J by 7 bases, and 19 bases separated the two germline ends. The CDR3 contains 15 residues. The CDR3 nucleotides read TGTGCCAGCAGCCCGGACCACCACGGCGGGCAGCCCCAGCATTTT. Amino acids: CASSPDHHGGQPQHF.

This clonotype was observed at least ten times. V and J are TRBV6-2 or TRBV6-3 and TRBJ1-5, with a tentative D call TRBD1 (5 bases). Trimming left V 5 bases short and J 1 base short, with 15 bases between. CDR1 MNHEY and CDR2 SVGEGT come from the germline V gene. The CDR3 consists of 16 residues. CDR3 protein: CASSHEAGGSNQPQHF. CDR3 in DNA: TGTGCCAGCAGTCACGAGGCGGGGGGGAGCAATCAGCCCCAGCATTTT.

This clonotype was detected ten times or more. The chain couples TRBV19 to TRBJ2-7, with a tentative D call TRBD1 (6 bases). Per germline, CDR1 LNHDA and CDR2 SQIVND (reference sequence). V lost 4 bases and J lost 5, with 15 bases in between. This CDR3 is built from 14 residues. DNA for the CDR3: TGTGCCAGTAGTACGACCGACAGGCACCACGAGCAGTACTTC. Its translation is CASSTTDRHHEQYF.

This clonotype was observed many times. This sequence joins TRBV5-6 and TRBJ2-7; 7 bases are shared with TRBD1. Unmatched junction bases numbered 11, after V lost 4 bases and J lost 4 bases. This CDR3 has 15 residues. The V gene's germline CDR1 is SGHDT and CDR2 YYEEEE. The CDR3 loop is CASSTFDRVTYEQYF. The DNA of the CDR3 is TGTGCCAGCAGCACCTTCGACAGGGTCACGTACGAGCAGTACTTC.

J is TRBJ2-2 and V is TRBV10-3; the D gene is possibly TRBD1 (6 bases). V lost 2 bases, J lost 4 bases, and 11 bases lay in between. The CDR3 sequence is 15 residues long. Germline CDR1 reads ENHRY; CDR2 reads SYGVKD. The CDR3 loop reads CAISELRGGTGELFF. The DNA for the CDR3 is TGTGCCATCAGTGAGCTAAGAGGGGGCACCGGGGAGCTGTTTTTT.

This clonotype was picked up many times. This chain connects TRBV2 to TRBJ1-1; 9 bases match TRBD1. This CDR3 has 14 residues. The germline V gene encodes CDR1 SNHLY and CDR2 FYNNEI. The V gene end was trimmed by 6 bases and the J gene end by 6 bases; junction bases not matched to a gene: 8. The CDR3 DNA sequence: TGTGCCAGCAGGCAGGGACAGGGAGGCGCTGAAGCTTTCTTT. This translates into CASRQGQGGAEAFF. The full variable domain, rest sourced from reference TRBV2 and TRBJ1-1, is EPEVTQTPSHQVTQMGQEVILRCVPISNHLYFYWYRQILGQKVEFLVSFYNNEISEKSEIFDDQFSVERPDGSNFTLKIRSTKLEDSAMYFCASRQGQGGAEAFFGQGTRLTVV.

This clonotype has a handful of counts. V is TRBV30 and J is TRBJ2-7, with D perhaps TRBD2 (6 bases). Germline lookup yields CDR1 GTSNPN and CDR2 SVGIG (reference sequence). The V and J ends lost 1 base and 3 bases respectively, with 16 bases between them. This CDR3 contains 15 residues. The chain's CDR3 is CAWSDPGGAGYEQYF. DNA of the CDR3: TGTGCCTGGAGTGATCCGGGCGGGGCCGGCTACGAGCAGTACTTC.

At least ten counts were recorded for this clonotype. The chain carries TRBV27 and TRBJ2-5; the D gene is possibly TRBD1 (6 bases). CDR3 length: 14 amino acids. V lost 0 bases to trimming and J lost 4 bases, with 9 bases between them. From germline, CDR1 is MNHEY and CDR2 SMNVEV (reference sequence). DNA of the CDR3: TGTGCCAGCAGTTTATCTCCAGGGGCAGAGACCCAGTACTTC. Amino acid sequence: CASSLSPGAETQYF.

This clonotype was recorded at least ten times. The chain joins TRBV6-2 or TRBV6-3 to TRBJ1-1; D gene unclear. CDR1 MNHEY and CDR2 SVGEGT come from the germline V gene. V dropped 10 bases and J dropped 6 bases, with 15 bases sitting between them. This CDR3 has 12 amino acids. The CDR3 spells CATQAALAEAFF. CDR3 DNA sequence: TGTGCCACCCAAGCAGCCCTGGCTGAAGCTTTCTTT.

This clonotype was seen once. This chain uses TRBV12-3 or TRBV12-4 with TRBJ2-2; D perhaps matches TRBD2 (5 bases). V was clipped by 6 bases and J by 1 base, with 12 bases between them. CDR3 length: 15 residues. The CDR3 is CASRVLSGNTGELFF. CDR3 sequence (DNA): TGTGCCAGCAGGGTTTTGAGCGGGAACACCGGGGAGCTGTTTTTT.

This clonotype was seen ten or more times. The chain recombines TRBV19 with TRBJ1-1, with D maybe TRBD1 (5 bases). This CDR3 has 14 amino acids. The V gene's germline CDR1 is LNHDA and CDR2 SQIVND (reference sequence). V lost 3 bases to trimming and J lost 1 base, with 9 bases between them. The CDR3 DNA follows: TGTGCCAGTAGTATGGGGGGTTCGAACACTGAAGCTTTCTTT. Translated: CASSMGGSNTEAFF. Together with reference TRBV19 and TRBJ1-1, the CDR3 gives the full variable domain: DGGITQSPKYLFRKEGQNVTLSCEQNLNHDAMYWYRQDPGQGLRLIYYSQIVNDFQKGDIAEGYSVSREKKESFPLTVTSAQKNPTAFYLCASSMGGSNTEAFFGQGTRLTVV.

The chain carries TRBV7-2 and TRBJ2-5, with 9 nucleotides matching TRBD2. The V and J ends lost 9 bases and 5 bases, in that order; junction bases with no gene match: 7. Germline-derived CDR1 and CDR2 are SGHTA and FQGNSA. CDR3 length: 13 residues. The CDR3 loop is CASRRGGQETQYF. In nucleotides, the CDR3 is TGTGCCAGTCGGCGGGGGGGTCAGGAGACCCAGTACTTC.